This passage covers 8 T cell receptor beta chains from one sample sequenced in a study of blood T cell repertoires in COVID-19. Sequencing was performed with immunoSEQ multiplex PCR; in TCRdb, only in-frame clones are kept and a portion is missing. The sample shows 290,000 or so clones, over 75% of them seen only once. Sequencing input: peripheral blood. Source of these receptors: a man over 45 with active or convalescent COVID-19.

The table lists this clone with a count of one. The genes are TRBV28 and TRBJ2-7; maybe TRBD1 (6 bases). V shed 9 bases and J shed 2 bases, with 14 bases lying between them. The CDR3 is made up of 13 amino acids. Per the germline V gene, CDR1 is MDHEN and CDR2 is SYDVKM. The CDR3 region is CASRDTSTYEQYF. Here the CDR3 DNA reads TGTGCCAGTCGGGACACCTCAACCTACGAGCAGTACTTC.

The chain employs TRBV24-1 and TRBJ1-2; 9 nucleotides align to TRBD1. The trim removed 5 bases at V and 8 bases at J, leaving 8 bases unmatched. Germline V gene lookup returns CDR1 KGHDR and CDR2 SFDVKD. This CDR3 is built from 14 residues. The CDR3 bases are TGTGCCACCAGTGGACAGGGGGAATCGGGAGGCTACACCTTC. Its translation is CATSGQGESGGYTF.

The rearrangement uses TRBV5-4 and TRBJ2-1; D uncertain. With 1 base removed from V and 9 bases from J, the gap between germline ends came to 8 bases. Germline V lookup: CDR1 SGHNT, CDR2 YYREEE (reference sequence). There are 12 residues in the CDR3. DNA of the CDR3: TGTGCCAGCAGCTTGACTCTGTCTGAGCAGTTCTTC. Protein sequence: CASSLTLSEQFF.

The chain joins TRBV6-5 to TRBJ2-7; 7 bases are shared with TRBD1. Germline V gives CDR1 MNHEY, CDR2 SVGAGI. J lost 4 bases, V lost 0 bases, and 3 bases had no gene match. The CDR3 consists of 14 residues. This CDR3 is CASSYSGQRYEQYF. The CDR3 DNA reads TGTGCCAGCAGTTACTCGGGACAGAGGTACGAGCAGTACTTC.

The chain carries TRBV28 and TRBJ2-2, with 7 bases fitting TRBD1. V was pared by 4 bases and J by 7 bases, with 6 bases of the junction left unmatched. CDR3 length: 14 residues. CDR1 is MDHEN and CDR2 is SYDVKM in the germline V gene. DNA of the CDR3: TGTGCCAGCAGTTACAGGACAGGCGACGGGGAGCTGTTTTTT. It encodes CASSYRTGDGELFF.

This CDR3 is CASSLGLVGPQETQYF. As DNA, the CDR3 is TGTGCCAGCAGCTTGGGGTTGGTGGGGCCCCAAGAGACCCAGTACTTC. The chain employs TRBV5-5 and TRBJ2-5, with D possibly TRBD1 on 5 matching bases. The CDR3 runs 16 residues. V gave up 0 bases and J gave up 1 base, with 13 bases separating them. CDR1 and CDR2 from the germline V gene are SGHKS and YYEKEE (reference sequence). Full variable domain (rest looked up from reference TRBV5-5 and TRBJ2-5): DAGVTQSPTHLIKTRGQQVTLRCSPISGHKSVSWYQQVLGQGPQFIFQYYEKEERGRGNFPDRFSARQFPNYSSELNVNALLLGDSALYLCASSLGLVGPQETQYFGPGTRLLVL.

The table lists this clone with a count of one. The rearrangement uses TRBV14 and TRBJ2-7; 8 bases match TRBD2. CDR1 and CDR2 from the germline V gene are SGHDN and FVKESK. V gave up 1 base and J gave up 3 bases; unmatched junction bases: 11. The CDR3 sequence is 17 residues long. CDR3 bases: TGTGCCAGCAGCCAAGTATTAGCGGGGATAGTAGACTACGAGCAGTACTTC. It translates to CASSQVLAGIVDYEQYF.

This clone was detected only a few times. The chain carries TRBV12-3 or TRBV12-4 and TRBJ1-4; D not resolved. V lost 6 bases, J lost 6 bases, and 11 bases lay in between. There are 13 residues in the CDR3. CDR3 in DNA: TGTGCCAGCAGACGAGGAGCTGATGAAAAACTGTTTTTT. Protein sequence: CASRRGADEKLFF.